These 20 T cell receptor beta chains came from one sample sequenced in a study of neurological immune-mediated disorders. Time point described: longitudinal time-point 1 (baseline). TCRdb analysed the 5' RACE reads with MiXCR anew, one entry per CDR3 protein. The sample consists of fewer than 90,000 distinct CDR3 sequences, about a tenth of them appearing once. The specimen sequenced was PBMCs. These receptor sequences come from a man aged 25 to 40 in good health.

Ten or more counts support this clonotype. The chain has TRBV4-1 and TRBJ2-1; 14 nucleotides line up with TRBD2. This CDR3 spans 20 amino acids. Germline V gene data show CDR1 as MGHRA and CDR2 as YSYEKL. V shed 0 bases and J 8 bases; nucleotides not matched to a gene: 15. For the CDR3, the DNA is TGCGCCAGCAGCCAAGACCCGGGACTAGCGGGAGTCTTGGGGTACCATGAGCAGTTCTTC. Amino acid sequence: CASSQDPGLAGVLGYHEQFF.

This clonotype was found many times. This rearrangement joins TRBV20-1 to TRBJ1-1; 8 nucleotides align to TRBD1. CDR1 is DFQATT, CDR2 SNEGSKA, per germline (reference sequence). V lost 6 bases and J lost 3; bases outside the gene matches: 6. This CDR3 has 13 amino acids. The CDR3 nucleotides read TGCAGTGCGACCAGGGGGCGCGACACTGAAGCTTTCTTT. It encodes CSATRGRDTEAFF.

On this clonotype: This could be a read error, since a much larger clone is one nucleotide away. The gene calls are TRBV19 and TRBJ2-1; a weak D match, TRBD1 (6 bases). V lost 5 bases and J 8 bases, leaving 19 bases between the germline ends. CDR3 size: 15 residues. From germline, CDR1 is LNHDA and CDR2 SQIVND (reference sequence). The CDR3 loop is CASSSAGTIPDEQFF. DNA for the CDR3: TGTGCCAGTAGTTCGGCCGGGACAATTCCTGATGAGCAGTTCTTC.

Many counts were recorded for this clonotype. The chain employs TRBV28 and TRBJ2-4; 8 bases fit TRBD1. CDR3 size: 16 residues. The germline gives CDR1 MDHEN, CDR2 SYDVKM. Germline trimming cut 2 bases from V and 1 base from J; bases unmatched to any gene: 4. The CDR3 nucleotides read TGTGCCAGCAGTTTACAGGGGGCGCGGGCCAAAAACATTCAGTACTTC. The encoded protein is CASSLQGARAKNIQYF.

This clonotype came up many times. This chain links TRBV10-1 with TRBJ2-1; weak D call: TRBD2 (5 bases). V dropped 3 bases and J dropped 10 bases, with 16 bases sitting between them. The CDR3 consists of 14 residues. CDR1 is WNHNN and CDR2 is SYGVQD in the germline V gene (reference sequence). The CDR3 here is CASSDQVAPGEQFF. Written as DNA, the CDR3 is TGCGCCAGCAGTGATCAGGTCGCTCCGGGAGAGCAGTTCTTC.

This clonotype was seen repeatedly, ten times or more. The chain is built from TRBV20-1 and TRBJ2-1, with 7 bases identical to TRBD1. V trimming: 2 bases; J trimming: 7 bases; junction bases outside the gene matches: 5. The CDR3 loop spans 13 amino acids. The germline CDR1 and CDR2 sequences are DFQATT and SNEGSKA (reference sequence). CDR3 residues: CSARRDSANEQFF. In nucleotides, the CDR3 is TGCAGTGCTAGACGGGACAGTGCAAATGAGCAGTTCTTC.

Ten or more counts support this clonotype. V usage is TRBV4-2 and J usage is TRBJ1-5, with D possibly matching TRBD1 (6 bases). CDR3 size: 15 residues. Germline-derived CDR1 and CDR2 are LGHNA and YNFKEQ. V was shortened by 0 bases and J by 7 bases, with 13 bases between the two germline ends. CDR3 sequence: CASSQETGIRQPQHF. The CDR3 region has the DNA TGTGCCAGCAGCCAAGAAACAGGGATCCGGCAGCCCCAGCATTTT.

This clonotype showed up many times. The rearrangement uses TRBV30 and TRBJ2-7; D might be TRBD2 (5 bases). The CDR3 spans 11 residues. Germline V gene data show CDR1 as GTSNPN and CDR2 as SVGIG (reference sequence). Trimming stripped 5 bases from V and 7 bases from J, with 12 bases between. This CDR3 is CAWSLAGEQYF. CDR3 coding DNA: TGTGCCTGGTCGCTAGCTGGGGAGCAGTACTTC.

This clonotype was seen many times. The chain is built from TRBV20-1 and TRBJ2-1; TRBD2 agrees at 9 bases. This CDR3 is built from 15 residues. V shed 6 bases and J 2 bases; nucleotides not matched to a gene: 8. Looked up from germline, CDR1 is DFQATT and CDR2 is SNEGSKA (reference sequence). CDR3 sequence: CSANKREVTYNEQFF. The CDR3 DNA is TGCAGTGCCAACAAGCGGGAGGTCACCTACAATGAGCAGTTCTTC.

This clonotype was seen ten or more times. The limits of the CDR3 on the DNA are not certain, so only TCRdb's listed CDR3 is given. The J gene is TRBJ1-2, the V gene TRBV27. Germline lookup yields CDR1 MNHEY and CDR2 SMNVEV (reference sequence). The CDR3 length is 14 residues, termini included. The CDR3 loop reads CASSSSGFSYGYTF.

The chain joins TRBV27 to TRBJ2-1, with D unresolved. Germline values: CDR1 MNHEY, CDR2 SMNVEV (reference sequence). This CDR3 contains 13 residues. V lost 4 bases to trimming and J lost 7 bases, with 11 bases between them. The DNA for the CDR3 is TGTGCCAGCAGTTGGGGATCGAAAAATGAGCAGTTCTTC. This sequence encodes CASSWGSKNEQFF.

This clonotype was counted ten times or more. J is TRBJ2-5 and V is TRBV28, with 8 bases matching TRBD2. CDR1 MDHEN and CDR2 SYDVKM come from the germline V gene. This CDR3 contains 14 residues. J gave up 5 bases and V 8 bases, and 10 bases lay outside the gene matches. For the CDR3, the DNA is TGTGCCAGCTGCCTGACTAGCGCGGGCGAGACCCAGTACTTC. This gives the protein CASCLTSAGETQYF.

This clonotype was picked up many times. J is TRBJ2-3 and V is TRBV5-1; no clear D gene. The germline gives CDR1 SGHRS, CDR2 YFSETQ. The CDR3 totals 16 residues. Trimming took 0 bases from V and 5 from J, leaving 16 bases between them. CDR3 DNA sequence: TGCGCCAGCAGCTTGGGAGAGGACCCTTTACTAGATACGCAGTATTTT. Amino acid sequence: CASSLGEDPLLDTQYF. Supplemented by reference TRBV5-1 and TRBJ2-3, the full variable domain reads KAGVTQTPRYLIKTRGQQVTLSCSPISGHRSVSWYQQTPGQGLQFLFEYFSETQRNKGNFPGRFSGRQFSNSRSEMNVSTLELGDSALYLCASSLGEDPLLDTQYFGPGTRLTVL.

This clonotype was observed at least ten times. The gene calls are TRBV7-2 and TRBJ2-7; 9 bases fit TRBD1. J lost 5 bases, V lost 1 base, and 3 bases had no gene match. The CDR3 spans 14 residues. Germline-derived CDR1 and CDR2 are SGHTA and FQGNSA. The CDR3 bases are TGTGCCAGCAGCTTAGTCGGGGACAGGGACGAGCAGTACTTC. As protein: CASSLVGDRDEQYF.

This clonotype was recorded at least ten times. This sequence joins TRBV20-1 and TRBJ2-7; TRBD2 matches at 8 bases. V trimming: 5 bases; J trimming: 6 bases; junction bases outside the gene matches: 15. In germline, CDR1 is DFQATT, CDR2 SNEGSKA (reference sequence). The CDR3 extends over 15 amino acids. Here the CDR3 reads CSAVGLGGAGSEQYF. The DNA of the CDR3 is TGCAGTGCTGTGGGGCTCGGGGGGGCTGGAAGCGAGCAGTACTTC.

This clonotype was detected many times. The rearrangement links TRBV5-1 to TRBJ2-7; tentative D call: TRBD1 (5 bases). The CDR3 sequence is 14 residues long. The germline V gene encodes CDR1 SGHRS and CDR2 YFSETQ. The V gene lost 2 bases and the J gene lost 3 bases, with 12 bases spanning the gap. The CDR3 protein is CASSLTQARYEQYF. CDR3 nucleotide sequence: TGCGCCAGCAGCTTAACACAGGCCCGCTACGAGCAGTACTTC.

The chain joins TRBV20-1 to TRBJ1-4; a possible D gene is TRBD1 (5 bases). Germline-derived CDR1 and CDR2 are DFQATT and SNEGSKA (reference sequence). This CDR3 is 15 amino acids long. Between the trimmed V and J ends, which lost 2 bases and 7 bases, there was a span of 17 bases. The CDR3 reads CSARWGSSEGEKLFF. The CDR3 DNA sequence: TGCAGTGCTAGATGGGGGTCATCAGAGGGTGAAAAACTGTTTTTT.

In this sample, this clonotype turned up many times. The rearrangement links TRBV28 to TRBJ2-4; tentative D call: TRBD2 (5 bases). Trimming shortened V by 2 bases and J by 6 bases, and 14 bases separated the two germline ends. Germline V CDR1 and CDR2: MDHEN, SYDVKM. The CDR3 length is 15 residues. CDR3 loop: CASSLPRGRGNIQYF. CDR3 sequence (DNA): TGTGCCAGCAGTTTACCCCGGGGAAGAGGAAACATTCAGTACTTC.

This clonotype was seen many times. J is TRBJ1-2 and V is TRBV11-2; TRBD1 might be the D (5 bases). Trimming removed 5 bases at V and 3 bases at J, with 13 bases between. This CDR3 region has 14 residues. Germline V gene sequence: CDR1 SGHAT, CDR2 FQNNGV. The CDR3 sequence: CASSPGGGHYGYTF. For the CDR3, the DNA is TGTGCCAGCAGCCCCGGGGGGGGACACTATGGCTACACCTTC.

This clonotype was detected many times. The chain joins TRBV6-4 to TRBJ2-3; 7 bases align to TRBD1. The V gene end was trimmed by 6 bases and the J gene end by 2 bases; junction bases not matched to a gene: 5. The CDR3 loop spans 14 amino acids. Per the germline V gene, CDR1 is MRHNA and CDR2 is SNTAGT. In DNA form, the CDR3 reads TGTGCCAGCAGCTCCGGGACAGACACAGATACGCAGTATTTT. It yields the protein CASSSGTDTDTQYF.